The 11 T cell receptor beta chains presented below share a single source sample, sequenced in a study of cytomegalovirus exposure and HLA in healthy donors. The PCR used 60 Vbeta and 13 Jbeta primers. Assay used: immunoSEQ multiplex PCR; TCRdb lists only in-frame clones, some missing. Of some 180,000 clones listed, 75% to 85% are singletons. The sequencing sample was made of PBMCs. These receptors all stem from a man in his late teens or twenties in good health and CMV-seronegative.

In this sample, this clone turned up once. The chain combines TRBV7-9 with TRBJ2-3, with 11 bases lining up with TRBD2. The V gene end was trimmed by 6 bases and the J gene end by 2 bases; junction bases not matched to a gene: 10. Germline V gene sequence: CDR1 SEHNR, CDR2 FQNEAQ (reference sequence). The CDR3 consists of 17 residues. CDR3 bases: TGTGCCAGCAGTTTAACCGGGACTAGCGGAACCACAGATACGCAGTATTTT. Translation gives CASSLTGTSGTTDTQYF. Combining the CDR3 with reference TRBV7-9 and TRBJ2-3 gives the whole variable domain DTGVSQNPRHKITKRGQNVTFRCDPISEHNRLYWYRQTLGQGPEFLTYFQNEAQLEKSRLLSDRFSAERPKGSFSTLEIQRTEQGDSAMYLCASSLTGTSGTTDTQYFGPGTRLTVL.

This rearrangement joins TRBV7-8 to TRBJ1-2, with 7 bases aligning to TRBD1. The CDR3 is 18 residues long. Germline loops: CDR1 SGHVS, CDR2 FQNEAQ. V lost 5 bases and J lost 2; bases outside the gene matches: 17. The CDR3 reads CASSQNLPLGQFNYGYTF. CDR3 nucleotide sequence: TGTGCCAGCAGCCAGAATCTACCCTTGGGACAGTTCAACTATGGCTACACCTTC.

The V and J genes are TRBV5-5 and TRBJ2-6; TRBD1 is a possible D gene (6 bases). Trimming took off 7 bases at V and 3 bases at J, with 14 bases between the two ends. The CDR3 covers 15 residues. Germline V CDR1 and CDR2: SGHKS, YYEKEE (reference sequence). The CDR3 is CASSIGGGGANVLTF. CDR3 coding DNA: TGTGCCAGCTCCATAGGGGGTGGTGGGGCCAACGTCCTGACTTTC.

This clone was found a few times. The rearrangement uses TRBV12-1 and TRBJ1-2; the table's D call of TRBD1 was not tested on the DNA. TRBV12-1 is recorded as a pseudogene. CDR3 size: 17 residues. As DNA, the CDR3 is TGTGCCAGCAGCTTTCTCGCTCGGGACACACTATCCTATGGCTACACCTTC. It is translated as CASSFLARDTLSYGYTF.

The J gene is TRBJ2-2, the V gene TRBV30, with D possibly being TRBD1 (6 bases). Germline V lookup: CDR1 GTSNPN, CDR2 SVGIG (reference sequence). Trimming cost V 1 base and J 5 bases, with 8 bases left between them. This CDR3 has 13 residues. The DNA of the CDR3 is TGTGCCTGGAGTGGTACAGGGACCGGGGAGCTGTTTTTT. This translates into CAWSGTGTGELFF.

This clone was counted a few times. CDR3 coding DNA: TGCGCCAGCAGCTTGCGACAGGGTGCTCGAAATGAGCAGTTCTTC. This codes for CASSLRQGARNEQFF. The chain has TRBV5-1 and TRBJ2-1; 7 nucleotides line up with TRBD1. The V gene's germline CDR1 is SGHRS and CDR2 YFSETQ. The V gene end was trimmed by 1 base and the J gene end by 7 bases; junction bases not matched to a gene: 8. CDR3 length: 15 amino acids.

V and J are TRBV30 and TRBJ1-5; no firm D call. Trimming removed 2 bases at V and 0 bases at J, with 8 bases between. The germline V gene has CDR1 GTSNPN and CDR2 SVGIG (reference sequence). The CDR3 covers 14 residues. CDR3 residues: CAWSRGDSNQPQHF. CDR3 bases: TGTGCCTGGAGTAGAGGAGATAGCAATCAGCCCCAGCATTTT.

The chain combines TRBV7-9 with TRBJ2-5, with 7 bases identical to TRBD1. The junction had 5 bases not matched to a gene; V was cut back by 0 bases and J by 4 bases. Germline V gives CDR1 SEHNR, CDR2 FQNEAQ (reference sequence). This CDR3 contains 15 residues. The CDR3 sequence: CASSLAGAGGETQYF. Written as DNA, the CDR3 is TGTGCCAGCAGCTTAGCGGGCGCAGGGGGAGAGACCCAGTACTTC.

The CDR3 DNA reads TGTGCCTGGAGCAACACAGGGTTCAATTCACCCCTCCACTTT. It yields the protein CAWSNTGFNSPLHF. The chain uses TRBV30 and TRBJ1-6, with D tentatively TRBD1 (6 bases). The germline V and J ends were trimmed by 3 bases and 7 bases, with 13 bases remaining between them. Germline V gives CDR1 GTSNPN, CDR2 SVGIG (reference sequence). The CDR3 has 14 residues.

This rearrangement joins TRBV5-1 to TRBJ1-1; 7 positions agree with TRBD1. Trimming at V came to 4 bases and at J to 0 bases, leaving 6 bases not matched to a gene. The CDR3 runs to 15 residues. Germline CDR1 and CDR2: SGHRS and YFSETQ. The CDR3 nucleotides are TGCGCCAGCAGCCCGAGGACAGGCGTGAACACTGAAGCTTTCTTT. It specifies CASSPRTGVNTEAFF. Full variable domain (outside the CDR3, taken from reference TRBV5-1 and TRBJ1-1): KAGVTQTPRYLIKTRGQQVTLSCSPISGHRSVSWYQQTPGQGLQFLFEYFSETQRNKGNFPGRFSGRQFSNSRSEMNVSTLELGDSALYLCASSPRTGVNTEAFFGQGTRLTVV.

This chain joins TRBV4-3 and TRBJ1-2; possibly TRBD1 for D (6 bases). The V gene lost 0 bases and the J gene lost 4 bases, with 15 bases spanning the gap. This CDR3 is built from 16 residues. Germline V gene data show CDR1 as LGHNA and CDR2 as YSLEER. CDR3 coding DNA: TGCGCCAGCAGCCAAGATCTGATGAGGGGGATCTATGGCTACACCTTC. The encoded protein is CASSQDLMRGIYGYTF.